One sample yielded the 28 T cell receptor beta chains listed below, sequenced in a study of blood T cell repertoires in COVID-19. The method was immunoSEQ multiplex PCR; TCRdb's version includes in-frame clones alone and lacks a portion of them. This table has tens of thousands of clones, roughly nine tenths appearing once. Sequencing input: peripheral blood. These receptors were obtained from a human donor in a cohort sampled during active COVID-19.

The genes are TRBV5-1 and TRBJ1-1, with 7 bases that match TRBD1. Germline loops: CDR1 SGHRS, CDR2 YFSETQ. Trimming cost V 0 bases and J 5 bases; bases outside gene matches: 7. CDR3 length: 15 residues. CDR3 bases: TGCGCCAGCAGCTTGGAGGCAGGGGGTTTTACTGAAGCTTTCTTT. Protein: CASSLEAGGFTEAFF. The variable domain in full, with the rest retrieved from reference TRBV5-1 and TRBJ1-1, is KAGVTQTPRYLIKTRGQQVTLSCSPISGHRSVSWYQQTPGQGLQFLFEYFSETQRNKGNFPGRFSGRQFSNSRSEMNVSTLELGDSALYLCASSLEAGGFTEAFFGQGTRLTVV.

J is TRBJ1-1 and V is TRBV18; 8 nucleotides line up with TRBD1. Germline V gene lookup returns CDR1 KGHSH and CDR2 LQKENI. CDR3 length: 16 amino acids. The V and J ends lost 1 base and 6 bases, in that order; junction bases with no gene match: 10. This CDR3 reads CASSPQEAGGRSEAFF. The CDR3 bases are TGTGCCAGCTCACCACAGGAAGCAGGGGGCAGGTCTGAAGCTTTCTTT.

The rearrangement uses TRBV5-1 and TRBJ1-1, with 12 bases fitting TRBD1. CDR3 length: 16 residues. The V segment lost 4 bases and the J segment 4 bases; nucleotides outside the gene matches: 8. Germline V gene data show CDR1 as SGHRS and CDR2 as YFSETQ. The CDR3 protein is CASSGTGGDRGTEAFF. The CDR3 DNA sequence: TGCGCCAGCAGCGGGACAGGGGGCGATAGGGGCACTGAAGCTTTCTTT.

V gene TRBV7-3 combines with J gene TRBJ2-3; 11 positions match TRBD1. The CDR3 has 15 residues. Germline CDR1 reads SGHTA; CDR2 reads FQGTGA. Unmatched junction bases numbered 6, after V lost 4 bases and J lost 6 bases. Here the CDR3 reads CASSWTGGVDDTQYF. CDR3 in DNA: TGTGCCAGCAGCTGGACAGGGGGCGTAGATGATACGCAGTATTTT.

The chain is built from TRBV4-2 and TRBJ1-3; a possible D gene is TRBD1 (5 bases). The CDR3 consists of 14 residues. CDR1 is LGHNA, CDR2 YNFKEQ, per germline. Trimming left V 0 bases short and J 6 bases short, with 9 bases between. CDR3 bases: TGTGCCAGCAGCCAAGATGGAGGGGTAAACACCATATATTTT. The encoded protein is CASSQDGGVNTIYF.

This chain links TRBV2 with TRBJ2-7, with unresolved D. Germline-derived CDR1 and CDR2 are SNHLY and FYNNEI. The CDR3 loop spans 11 amino acids. Trimming shortened V by 8 bases and J by 2 bases, and 7 bases separated the two germline ends. The chain's CDR3 is CASGETYEQYF. As DNA, the CDR3 is TGTGCCAGCGGAGAGACCTACGAGCAGTACTTC.

The table lists this clone with a count of one. The chain recombines TRBV5-1 with TRBJ2-7; D unresolved. Trimming took 3 bases from V and 3 from J, leaving 13 bases between them. Per germline, CDR1 SGHRS and CDR2 YFSETQ. The CDR3 has 14 amino acids. The CDR3 loop reads CASSSAVLGYEQYF. The DNA for the CDR3 is TGCGCCAGCAGCTCTGCGGTGTTAGGCTACGAGCAGTACTTC.

The chain carries TRBV7-9 and TRBJ2-1, with TRBD2 as a possible D gene (6 bases). The CDR3 extends over 12 amino acids. Germline assignment: CDR1 SEHNR and CDR2 FQNEAQ (reference sequence). V was pared by 1 base and J by 15 bases, with 13 bases between. CDR3 in DNA: TGTGCCAGCAGCTTAGTAGCGGACTGGAGGTTCTTC. Translated, it gives CASSLVADWRFF.

The table lists this clone with a count of one. The rearrangement links TRBV3-1 (or the pseudogene TRBV3-2) to TRBJ2-3; 16 nucleotides match TRBD2. Germline CDR1 reads LGHDT; CDR2 reads YNNKEL (reference sequence). The CDR3 runs 17 residues. After removal of 4 bases from V and 4 bases from J, the junction contained 5 bases not matched to a gene. CDR3 nucleotides: TGTGCCAGCAGCCCGACGGGACTAGCGGGAGGGGCAGATACGCAGTATTTT. Protein sequence: CASSPTGLAGGADTQYF.

The rearrangement joins TRBV19 to TRBJ1-5; no clear D. The germline gives CDR1 LNHDA, CDR2 SQIVND (reference sequence). This CDR3 is built from 18 residues. Trimming pared 0 bases from V and 0 bases from J, leaving 15 bases between. This CDR3 reads CASSIDRSVVYSNQPQHF. DNA of the CDR3: TGTGCCAGTAGTATAGATCGCTCGGTGGTGTATAGCAATCAGCCCCAGCATTTT.

The gene calls are TRBV5-1 and TRBJ2-5; 11 bases align to TRBD2. V lost 4 bases to trimming and J lost 1 base; unmatched junction nucleotides: 3. The germline V gene encodes CDR1 SGHRS and CDR2 YFSETQ. The CDR3 loop spans 15 amino acids. The DNA of the CDR3 is TGCGCCAGCAGCATACTAGCGGGGGCCCAAGAGACCCAGTACTTC. Translated: CASSILAGAQETQYF.

This chain joins TRBV15 and TRBJ2-1; D possibly corresponds to TRBD2 (5 bases). CDR1 is LNHNV, CDR2 YYDKDF, per germline (reference sequence). V lost 9 bases, J lost 5 bases, and 17 bases lay in between. This CDR3 region has 14 residues. Here the CDR3 DNA reads TGTGCCACTTCCCTCAGCGGACCTAACAATGAGCAGTTCTTC. Encoded protein: CATSLSGPNNEQFF.

J is TRBJ2-7 and V is TRBV4-2, with TRBD2 matching over 11 bases. The V and J ends lost 0 bases and 1 base, in that order; junction bases with no gene match: 11. Germline assignment: CDR1 LGHNA and CDR2 YNFKEQ. The CDR3 spans 19 residues. The CDR3 reads CASSQEVGPTSGGSYEQYF. CDR3 bases: TGTGCCAGCAGCCAAGAGGTGGGCCCCACTAGCGGGGGTTCCTACGAGCAGTACTTC.

CDR3 in amino acids: CASSIRQGANYEQYF. The DNA for the CDR3 is TGCGCCAGCAGCATACGACAGGGGGCTAACTACGAGCAGTACTTC. This sequence joins TRBV5-1 and TRBJ2-7; 10 bases are a match to TRBD1. Germline CDR1 reads SGHRS; CDR2 reads YFSETQ. After removal of 4 bases from V and 3 bases from J, the junction contained 7 bases not matched to a gene. This CDR3 is 15 amino acids long. Full variable domain (outside the CDR3, taken from reference TRBV5-1 and TRBJ2-7): KAGVTQTPRYLIKTRGQQVTLSCSPISGHRSVSWYQQTPGQGLQFLFEYFSETQRNKGNFPGRFSGRQFSNSRSEMNVSTLELGDSALYLCASSIRQGANYEQYFGPGTRLTVT.

This chain uses TRBV11-2 with TRBJ2-1; 10 nucleotides line up with TRBD1. V shed 3 bases and J 5 bases; nucleotides not matched to a gene: 4. This CDR3 spans 15 amino acids. The germline CDR1 and CDR2 sequences are SGHAT and FQNNGV. DNA for the CDR3: TGTGCCAGCAGCTTTACCGGGACAGGGGACAATGAGCAGTTCTTC. It codes for CASSFTGTGDNEQFF.

This clone was recorded once. The chain combines TRBV19 with TRBJ1-5; unclear D gene. The V end was cut by 1 base, the J end by 3 bases, with 4 bases between. CDR3 length: 13 residues. Per the germline V gene, CDR1 is LNHDA and CDR2 is SQIVND (reference sequence). The CDR3 loop reads CASSIASNQPQHF. The CDR3 DNA reads as TGTGCCAGTAGTATAGCGTCCAATCAGCCCCAGCATTTT.

J is TRBJ1-2 and V is TRBV27, with 7 bases that match TRBD1. Germline lookup yields CDR1 MNHEY and CDR2 SMNVEV (reference sequence). The CDR3 contains 14 residues. Trimming removed 6 bases from V and 6 bases from J; junction bases left unmatched: 10. In DNA form, the CDR3 reads TGTGCCAGCAGCCTAAATGACAGGGTGGATGGCTACACCTTC. Its translation is CASSLNDRVDGYTF.

This chain joins TRBV12-5 and TRBJ2-4; 7 nucleotides match TRBD2. This CDR3 spans 14 amino acids. CDR1 is LGHNT, CDR2 FRNRAP, per germline. V gave up 4 bases and J gave up 1 base; unmatched junction bases: 1. CDR3 region: CASGWEGAKNIQYF. The CDR3 DNA is TGTGCTAGTGGTTGGGAGGGGGCCAAAAACATTCAGTACTTC.

This clone was seen a handful of times. This rearrangement joins TRBV27 to TRBJ2-2, with D perhaps TRBD2 (5 bases). The CDR3 totals 15 residues. Germline V lookup: CDR1 MNHEY, CDR2 SMNVEV (reference sequence). Trimming removed 4 bases at V and 1 base at J, with 10 bases between. Here the CDR3 DNA reads TGTGCCAGCAGTTACGGCGGGTTGAACACCGGGGAGCTGTTTTTT. Translated: CASSYGGLNTGELFF.

The J gene is TRBJ2-7, the V gene TRBV2; the D gene is possibly TRBD2 (6 bases). Germline V gene data show CDR1 as SNHLY and CDR2 as FYNNEI. V was clipped by 7 bases and J by 3 bases, with 19 bases between them. This CDR3 has 15 residues. This CDR3 reads CASIPDTTSRYEQYF. CDR3 coding DNA: TGTGCCAGCATCCCGGATACGACTAGTCGCTACGAGCAGTACTTC.

This chain joins TRBV4-3 and TRBJ2-7; TRBD2 agrees at 10 bases. Looked up from germline, CDR1 is LGHNA and CDR2 is YSLEER. The CDR3 consists of 15 residues. Trimming took 1 base from V and 4 from J; bases not matched to a gene: 4. The CDR3 loop is CASSQVLAGAYEQYF. The DNA for the CDR3 is TGCGCCAGCAGCCAAGTCCTAGCGGGAGCTTACGAGCAGTACTTC.

The genes are TRBV7-2 and TRBJ1-2; possibly TRBD1 for D (5 bases). V was clipped by 1 base and J by 10 bases, with 10 bases between them. There are 12 residues in the CDR3. Germline loops: CDR1 SGHTA, CDR2 FQGNSA. The CDR3 sequence is CASSLGEDIYTF. As DNA, the CDR3 is TGTGCCAGCAGCTTAGGAGAGGACATCTACACCTTC.

The chain employs TRBV7-9 and TRBJ2-1; tentative D call: TRBD1 (5 bases). Germline lookup yields CDR1 SEHNR and CDR2 FQNEAQ (reference sequence). Deletions cut 3 bases from V and 2 bases from J, with 11 bases between. CDR3 length: 15 amino acids. This CDR3 is CASSLVGRAYNEQFF. The CDR3, as DNA: TGTGCCAGCAGCTTGGTGGGCAGGGCCTACAATGAGCAGTTCTTC.

The V call is TRBV7-2, the J call TRBJ2-1; no clear D gene. Germline assignment: CDR1 SGHTA and CDR2 FQGNSA. The CDR3 length is 15 residues. The ends were cut back, 7 bases at V and 5 bases at J, with 18 bases in the middle. The CDR3 region is CASTQFEARNNEQFF. The CDR3 region has the DNA TGTGCCAGCACCCAATTCGAAGCGAGGAACAATGAGCAGTTCTTC. Together with reference TRBV7-2 and TRBJ2-1, the CDR3 gives the full variable domain: GAGVSQSPSNKVTEKGKDVELRCDPISGHTALYWYRQSLGQGLEFLIYFQGNSAPDKSGLPSDRFSAERTGGSVSTLTIQRTQQEDSAVYLCASTQFEARNNEQFFGPGTRLTVL.

This chain uses TRBV27 with TRBJ2-7; D might be TRBD2 (6 bases). The CDR3 length is 18 residues. Trimming removed 2 bases at V and 3 bases at J, with 23 bases between. Germline V CDR1 and CDR2: MNHEY, SMNVEV (reference sequence). The chain's CDR3 is CASSLTEGQNPLGYEQYF. CDR3 in DNA: TGTGCCAGCAGTTTAACGGAGGGGCAGAACCCCTTGGGCTACGAGCAGTACTTC.

V and J are TRBV19 and TRBJ1-1; TRBD1 matches 8 bases. CDR1 and CDR2 from the germline V gene are LNHDA and SQIVND (reference sequence). The ends lost 7 bases at V and 4 bases at J; junction bases unmatched: 14. This CDR3 region has 16 residues. CDR3: CASISRMGTGGTEAFF. CDR3 coding DNA: TGTGCCAGTATTTCGAGAATGGGAACAGGGGGCACTGAAGCTTTCTTT.

The rearrangement uses TRBV5-1 and TRBJ2-7, with D tentatively TRBD2 (6 bases). The CDR3 consists of 14 residues. With 4 bases removed from V and 3 bases from J, the gap between germline ends came to 14 bases. Looked up from germline, CDR1 is SGHRS and CDR2 is YFSETQ. The CDR3 is CASSPGERGYEQYF. The CDR3 region has the DNA TGCGCCAGCAGCCCGGGGGAGAGGGGCTACGAGCAGTACTTC.

The chain recombines TRBV18 with TRBJ2-7, with no clear D. V lost 5 bases and J lost 3, with 8 bases in between. In germline, CDR1 is KGHSH, CDR2 LQKENI. The CDR3 is made up of 12 amino acids. CDR3 residues: CASSNGYYEQYF. The CDR3, as DNA: TGTGCCAGCTCAAACGGTTACTACGAGCAGTACTTC. Using reference TRBV18 and TRBJ2-7 for the parts outside the CDR3, the full variable domain is NAGVMQNPRHLVRRRGQEARLRCSPMKGHSHVYWYRQLPEEGLKFMVYLQKENIIDESGMPKERFSAEFPKEGPSILRIQQVVRGDSAAYFCASSNGYYEQYFGPGTRLTVT.